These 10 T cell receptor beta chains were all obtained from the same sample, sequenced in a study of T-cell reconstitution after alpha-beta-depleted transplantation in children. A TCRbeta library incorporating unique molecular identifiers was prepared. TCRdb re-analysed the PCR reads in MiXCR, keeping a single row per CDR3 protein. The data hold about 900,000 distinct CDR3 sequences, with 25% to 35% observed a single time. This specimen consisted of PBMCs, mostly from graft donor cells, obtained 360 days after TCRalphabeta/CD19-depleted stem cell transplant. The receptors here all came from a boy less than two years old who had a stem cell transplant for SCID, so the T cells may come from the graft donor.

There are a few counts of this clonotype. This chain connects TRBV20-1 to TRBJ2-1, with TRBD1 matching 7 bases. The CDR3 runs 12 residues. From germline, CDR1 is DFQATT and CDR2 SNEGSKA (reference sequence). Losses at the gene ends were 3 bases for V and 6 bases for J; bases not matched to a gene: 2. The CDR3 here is CSASGTVNEQFF. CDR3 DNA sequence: TGCAGTGCTAGTGGGACAGTCAATGAGCAGTTCTTC.

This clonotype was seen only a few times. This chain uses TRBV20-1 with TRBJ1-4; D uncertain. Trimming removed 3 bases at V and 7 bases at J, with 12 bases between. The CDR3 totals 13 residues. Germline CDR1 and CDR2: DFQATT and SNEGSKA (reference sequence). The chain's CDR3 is CSASGVLGEKLFF. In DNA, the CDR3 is TGCAGTGCTAGCGGGGTGCTAGGTGAAAAACTGTTTTTT.

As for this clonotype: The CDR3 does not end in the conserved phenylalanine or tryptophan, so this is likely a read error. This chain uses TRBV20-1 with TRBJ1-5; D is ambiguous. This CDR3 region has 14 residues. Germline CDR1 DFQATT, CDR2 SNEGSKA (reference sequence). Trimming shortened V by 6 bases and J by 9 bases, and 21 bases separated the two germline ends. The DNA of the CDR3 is TGCAGTGCAACAAATCTAAGGAGTGTTCGGCCCCAGCATCTT. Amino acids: CSATNLRSVRPQHL.

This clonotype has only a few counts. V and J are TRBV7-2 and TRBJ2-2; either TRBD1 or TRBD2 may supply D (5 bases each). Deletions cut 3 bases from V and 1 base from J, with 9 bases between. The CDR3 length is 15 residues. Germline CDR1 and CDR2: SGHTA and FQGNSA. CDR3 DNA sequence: TGTGCCAGCAGCTTCGAGGGGATGAACACCGGGGAGCTGTTTTTT. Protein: CASSFEGMNTGELFF.

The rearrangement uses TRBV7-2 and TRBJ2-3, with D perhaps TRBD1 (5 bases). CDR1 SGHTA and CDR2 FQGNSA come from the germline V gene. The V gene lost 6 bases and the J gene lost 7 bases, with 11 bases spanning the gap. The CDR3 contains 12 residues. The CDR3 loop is CASSYDSYTQYF. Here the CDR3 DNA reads TGTGCCAGCAGTTACGACAGTTATACGCAGTATTTT.

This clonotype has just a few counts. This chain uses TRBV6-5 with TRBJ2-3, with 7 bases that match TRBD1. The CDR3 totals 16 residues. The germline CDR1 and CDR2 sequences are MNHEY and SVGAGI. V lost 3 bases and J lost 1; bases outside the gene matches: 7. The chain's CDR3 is CASSYPVTGRTDTQYF. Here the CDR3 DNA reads TGTGCCAGCAGTTATCCGGTGACAGGGCGCACAGATACGCAGTATTTT.

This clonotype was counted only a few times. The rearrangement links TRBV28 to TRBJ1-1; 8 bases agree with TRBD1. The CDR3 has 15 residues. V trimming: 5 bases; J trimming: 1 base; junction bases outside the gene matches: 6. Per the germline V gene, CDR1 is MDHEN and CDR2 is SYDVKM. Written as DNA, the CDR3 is TGTGCCAGCAGTCTTCCGGACAGGGCGAACACTGAAGCTTTCTTT. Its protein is CASSLPDRANTEAFF.

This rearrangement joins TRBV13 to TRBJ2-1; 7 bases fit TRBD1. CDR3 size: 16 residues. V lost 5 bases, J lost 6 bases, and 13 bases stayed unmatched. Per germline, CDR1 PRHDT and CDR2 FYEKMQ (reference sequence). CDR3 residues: CASSPITGVRFNEQFF. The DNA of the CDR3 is TGTGCCAGCAGCCCGATAACAGGGGTCCGTTTCAATGAGCAGTTCTTC.

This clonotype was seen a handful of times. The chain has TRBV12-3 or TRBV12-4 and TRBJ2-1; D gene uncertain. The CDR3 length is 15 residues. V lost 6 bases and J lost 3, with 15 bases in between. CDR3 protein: CASSPIQWYYNEQFF. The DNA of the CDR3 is TGTGCCAGCAGCCCAATACAGTGGTACTACAATGAGCAGTTCTTC.

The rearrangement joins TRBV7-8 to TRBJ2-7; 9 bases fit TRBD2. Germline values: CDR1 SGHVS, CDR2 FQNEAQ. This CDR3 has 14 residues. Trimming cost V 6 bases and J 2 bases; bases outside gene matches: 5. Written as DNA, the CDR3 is TGTGCCAGCAGGCAAGCGGGGGGCCCCTACGAGCAGTACTTC. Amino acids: CASRQAGGPYEQYF.